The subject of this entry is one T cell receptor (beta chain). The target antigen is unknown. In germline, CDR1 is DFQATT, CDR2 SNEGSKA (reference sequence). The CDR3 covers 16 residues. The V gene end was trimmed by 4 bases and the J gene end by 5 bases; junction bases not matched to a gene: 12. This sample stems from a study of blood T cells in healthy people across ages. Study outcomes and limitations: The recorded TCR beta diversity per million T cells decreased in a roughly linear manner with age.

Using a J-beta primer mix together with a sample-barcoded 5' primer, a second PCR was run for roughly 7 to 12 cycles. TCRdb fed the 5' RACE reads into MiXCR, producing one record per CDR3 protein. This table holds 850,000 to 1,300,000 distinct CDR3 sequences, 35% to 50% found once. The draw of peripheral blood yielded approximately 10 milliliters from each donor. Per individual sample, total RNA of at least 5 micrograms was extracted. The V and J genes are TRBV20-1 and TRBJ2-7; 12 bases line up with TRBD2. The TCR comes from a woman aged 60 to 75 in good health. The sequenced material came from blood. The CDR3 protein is CSAISSGRAGIDEQYF. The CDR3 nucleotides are TGCAGTGCTATTTCTAGCGGGAGGGCCGGTATCGACGAGCAGTACTTC.